The rows below give T cell receptor beta chains drawn from one sample of a study of regulatory T cells in long-lasting Graves disease. Each CDR3 protein gets one entry after TCRdb re-called the multiplex PCR reads with MiXCR. The sample shows hundreds of thousands of distinct CDR3 sequences, 15% to 20% of them seen only once. These data also featured in a second study, about T cells in Graves' hyperthyroidism and ophthalmopathy.

This specimen consisted of peripheral blood mononuclear cells (PBMCs), obtained at new diagnosis, from a patient treated with antithyroid drugs. The receptors were gathered from a man in his forties with Graves disease. Each CDR3 is given with its conserved first and last residue. A row's size may be missing; if present it is once, few, many or a size class.

v_gene: TRBV19
j_gene: TRBJ2-3
abundance: many
CDR3aa: CASSTRVADTQYF

v_gene: TRBV6-1
j_gene: TRBJ2-1
abundance: few
CDR3aa: CASSHTSGGLGEQFF

v_gene: TRBV29-1
j_gene: TRBJ2-5
abundance: NA
CDR3aa: CSVLGQQETQYF

v_gene: TRBV28
j_gene: TRBJ2-5
abundance: many
CDR3aa: CASSLGTSFGETQYF

v_gene: TRBV2
j_gene: TRBJ1-5
abundance: many
CDR3aa: CASSPGQGWQPQHF

v_gene: TRBV10-3
j_gene: TRBJ1-5
abundance: few
CDR3aa: CAISEGADQPQHF

v_gene: TRBV7-3
j_gene: TRBJ2-5
abundance: many
CDR3aa: CASSLMGRGGQETQYF

v_gene: TRBV2
j_gene: TRBJ1-1
abundance: many
CDR3aa: CASRRRGENTEAFF

v_gene: TRBV29-1
j_gene: TRBJ2-4
abundance: NA
CDR3aa: CSAHARTGNIQYF

v_gene: TRBV6-1
j_gene: TRBJ1-1
abundance: many
CDR3aa: CASRNRGGTEAFF

v_gene: TRBV5-1
j_gene: TRBJ2-7
abundance: NA
CDR3aa: CASSSIPGQGQEQYF

v_gene: TRBV12-3/TRBV12-4
j_gene: TRBJ2-3
abundance: NA
CDR3aa: CASSSGVRDTQYF

v_gene: TRBV7-3
j_gene: TRBJ1-6
abundance: NA
CDR3aa: CASSSGQTNSPLHF

v_gene: TRBV7-2
j_gene: TRBJ2-5
abundance: many
CDR3aa: CASTVAGGDQETQYF

v_gene: TRBV18
j_gene: TRBJ2-7
abundance: NA
CDR3aa: CASSPTFGRGPGAGPPSYEQYF

v_gene: TRBV30
j_gene: TRBJ1-1
abundance: many
CDR3aa: CARDRQNTEAFF

v_gene: TRBV2
j_gene: TRBJ1-2
abundance: NA
CDR3aa: CASSDSNPYGYTF

v_gene: TRBV6-1
j_gene: TRBJ2-7
abundance: once
CDR3aa: CAQTWRGETDEQYF

v_gene: TRBV6-2/TRBV6-3
j_gene: TRBJ2-1
abundance: many
CDR3aa: CASKELASGSYNEQFF

v_gene: TRBV29-1
j_gene: TRBJ2-7
abundance: NA
CDR3aa: CSVGQDPYEQYF

v_gene: TRBV10-2
j_gene: TRBJ1-1
abundance: many
CDR3aa: CASSLWGVGTEAFF

v_gene: TRBV19
j_gene: TRBJ2-3
abundance: many
CDR3aa: CASRASGGADTQYF